The rows below give T cell receptor beta chains drawn from one sample of a study of blood T cell repertoires in COVID-19. The repertoire was sequenced with immunoSEQ multiplex PCR; TCRdb's copy has only in-frame clones and lacks some. The sample includes approximately 54,000 clones, around nine tenths seen only once; the top ten take approximately 3.8%. Sequencing was done on a sample of peripheral blood. Receptors originate from a man over 45 with acute or convalescent COVID-19. Both conserved end residues are trimmed from each CDR3.

v_call	j_call	cdr3_aa
TRBV28	TRBJ1-6	ASSPSPGQDDNSPLH
TRBV9	TRBJ2-2	ASSYSTGELF
TRBV6-5	TRBJ1-1	ASSSQGTEAF
TRBV4-1	TRBJ2-7	ASSQSETAAYEQY
TRBV11-2	TRBJ2-3	ASSTHLSVGVYLDTQY
TRBV4-1	TRBJ1-1	ASSSRGGAEAF
TRBV6-1	TRBJ1-5	ASSATGQGRGQPQH
TRBV5-1	TRBJ1-1	ASSYRLRVSNTEAF
TRBV2	TRBJ1-1	ASIDQFEAF
TRBV4-1	TRBJ2-1	ASSQRGGYNEQF
TRBV29-1	TRBJ1-2	SVLTAGREYGYT
TRBV10-2	TRBJ1-5	ASSVSFRNQPQH
TRBV9	TRBJ1-3	ASTTGGIGNTIY
TRBV24-1	TRBJ2-3	ATSDFVQGTDTQY
TRBV5-8	TRBJ2-2	ASTGDRGRSGELF
TRBV5-4	TRBJ2-7	ASSLAVAGAIGEQY
TRBV10-3	TRBJ1-6	AAKQRAMNNSPLH
TRBV27	TRBJ2-1	ASSWGERYNEQF
TRBV7-9	TRBJ2-1	ASSIRQGAENEQF
TRBV29-1	TRBJ2-1	SVQGAYNEQF
TRBV2	TRBJ2-1	ASSAQGTYNEQF
TRBV5-1	TRBJ2-1	ASSLAGAGGYNEQF
TRBV6-5	TRBJ2-7	ASIPSLGHEQY
TRBV5-6	TRBJ2-5	ASSDRVQETQY
TRBV5-6	TRBJ2-1	ASSREAGGYNEQF
TRBV5-4	TRBJ2-7	ASSLAAASYEQY
TRBV5-5	TRBJ1-4	ASSLTGGGDEKLF
TRBV6-5	TRBJ1-4	ASSYSRGGLDEKLF